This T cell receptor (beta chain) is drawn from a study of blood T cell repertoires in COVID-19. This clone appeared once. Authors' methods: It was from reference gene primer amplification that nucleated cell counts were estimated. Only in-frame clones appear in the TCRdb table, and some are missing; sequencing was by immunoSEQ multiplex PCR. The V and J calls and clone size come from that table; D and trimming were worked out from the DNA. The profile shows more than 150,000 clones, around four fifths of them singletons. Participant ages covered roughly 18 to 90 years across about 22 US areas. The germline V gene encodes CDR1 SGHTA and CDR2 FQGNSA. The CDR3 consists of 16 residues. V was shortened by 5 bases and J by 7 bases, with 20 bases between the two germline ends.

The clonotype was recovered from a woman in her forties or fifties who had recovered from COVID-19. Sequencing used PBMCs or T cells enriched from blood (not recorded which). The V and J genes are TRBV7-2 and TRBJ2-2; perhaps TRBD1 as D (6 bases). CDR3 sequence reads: CASSHRLRGIGGELFF. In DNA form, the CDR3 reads TGTGCCAGCAGCCATCGGCTTAGGGGGATCGGCGGGGAGCTGTTTTTT.